Each of the 6 T cell receptor beta chains below was sequenced from the same sample in a study of CD8 T cells in Susac syndrome. An input of roughly 0.45 to 1 ug of RNA was subjected to reverse transcription using random hexamers. Each CDR3 protein gets one entry after TCRdb re-called the immunoSEQ multiplex PCR reads with MiXCR. The sample includes roughly 120,000 distinct CDR3 sequences, roughly 93% seen only once; the top ten take roughly 0.094%. Material for sequencing was CD4+ T cells from PBMCs. The source of these receptors is a human donor with multiple sclerosis.

The chain uses TRBV28 and TRBJ1-3; the D is unclear. Per the germline V gene, CDR1 is MDHEN and CDR2 is SYDVKM. The CDR3 consists of 14 residues. Trimming cost V 3 bases and J 5 bases, with 11 bases left between them. The CDR3 region has the DNA TGTGCCAGCAGTTTGGGCACGCTTAGAAACACCATATATTTT. Protein sequence: CASSLGTLRNTIYF. Looking up the rest from reference TRBV28 and TRBJ1-3 gives the full variable domain: DVKVTQSSRYLVKRTGEKVFLECVQDMDHENMFWYRQDPGLGLRLIYFSYDVKMKEKGDIPEGYSVSREKKERFSLILESASTNQTSMYLCASSLGTLRNTIYFGEGSWLTVV.

The chain links TRBV28 to TRBJ1-2; D unresolved. V was clipped by 6 bases and J by 5 bases, with 4 bases between them. This CDR3 is 10 amino acids long. The V gene's germline CDR1 is MDHEN and CDR2 SYDVKM. The CDR3 DNA reads as TGTGCCAGCAGACTGTATGGCTACACCTTC. The encoded protein is CASRLYGYTF.

This clonotype was seen a single time. This sequence joins TRBV20-1 and TRBJ2-4; D call uncertain. In germline, CDR1 is DFQATT, CDR2 SNEGSKA (reference sequence). Between the trimmed V and J ends, which lost 0 bases and 0 bases, there was a span of 6 bases. The CDR3 runs 14 residues. CDR3 DNA sequence: TGCAGTGCTAGAGATGTGCTAGCCAAAAACATTCAGTACTTC. Amino acid sequence: CSARDVLAKNIQYF.

V gene TRBV7-2 combines with J gene TRBJ1-5; D is ambiguous. CDR3 length equals 12 residues. Trimming removed 0 bases at V and 6 bases at J, with 3 bases between. Germline V lookup: CDR1 SGHTA, CDR2 FQGNSA. DNA of the CDR3: TGTGCCAGCAGCTTAGCGCTTCAGCCCCAGCATTTT. Its protein is CASSLALQPQHF.

This chain connects TRBV12-3 or TRBV12-4 to TRBJ1-4; 8 positions match TRBD1. CDR3 length equals 16 residues. Germline trimming cut 5 bases from V and 4 bases from J; bases unmatched to any gene: 9. CDR3 sequence reads: CASSPQDRAVNEKLFF. The CDR3 DNA is TGTGCCAGCAGTCCCCAGGACAGGGCGGTTAATGAAAAACTGTTTTTT.

The CDR3 bases are TGTGCCAGCAGCCAAGAACCATATGGCTACACCTTC. Translated: CASSQEPYGYTF. The chain employs TRBV6-5 and TRBJ1-2; D is unclear. The CDR3 is 12 residues long. V dropped 6 bases and J dropped 5 bases, with 10 bases sitting between them. Per germline, CDR1 MNHEY and CDR2 SVGAGI.